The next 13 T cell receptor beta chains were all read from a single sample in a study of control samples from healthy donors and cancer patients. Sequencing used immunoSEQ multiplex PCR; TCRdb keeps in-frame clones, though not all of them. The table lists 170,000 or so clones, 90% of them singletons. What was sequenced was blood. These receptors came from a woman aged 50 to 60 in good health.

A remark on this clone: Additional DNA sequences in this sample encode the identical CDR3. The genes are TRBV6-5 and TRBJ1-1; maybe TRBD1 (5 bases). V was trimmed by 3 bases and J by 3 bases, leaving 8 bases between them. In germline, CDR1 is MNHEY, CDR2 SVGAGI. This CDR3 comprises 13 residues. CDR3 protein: CASSYRGDTEAFF. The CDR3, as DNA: TGTGCCAGCAGTTATCGGGGGGACACTGAAGCTTTCTTT.

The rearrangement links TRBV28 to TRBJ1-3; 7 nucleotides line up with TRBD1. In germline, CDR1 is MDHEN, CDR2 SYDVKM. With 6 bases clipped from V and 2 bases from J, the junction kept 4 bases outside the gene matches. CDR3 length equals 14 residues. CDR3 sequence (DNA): TGTGCCAGCAGCGCGGACAGGACTGGAAACACCATATATTTT. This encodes CASSADRTGNTIYF.

In DNA form, the CDR3 reads TGTGCCAGTAGGGGGGCTACGGTCACTGAAGCTTTCTTT. This gives the protein CASRGATVTEAFF. The rearrangement links TRBV19 to TRBJ1-1; the D gene is possibly TRBD1 (6 bases). The CDR3 runs 13 residues. The germline V gene has CDR1 LNHDA and CDR2 SQIVND (reference sequence). The germline V and J ends were trimmed by 6 bases and 4 bases, with 12 bases remaining between them.

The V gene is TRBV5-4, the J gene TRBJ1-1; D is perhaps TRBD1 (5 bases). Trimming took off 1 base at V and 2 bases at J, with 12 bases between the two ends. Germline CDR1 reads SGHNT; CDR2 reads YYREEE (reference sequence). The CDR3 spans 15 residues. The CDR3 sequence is CASSLSQESNTEAFF. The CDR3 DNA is TGTGCCAGCAGCTTGTCACAGGAGAGTAACACTGAAGCTTTCTTT.

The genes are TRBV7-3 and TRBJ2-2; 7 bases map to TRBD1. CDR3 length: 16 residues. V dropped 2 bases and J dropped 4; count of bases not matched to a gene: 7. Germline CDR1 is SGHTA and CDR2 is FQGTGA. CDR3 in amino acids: CASSLGAGGSTGELFF. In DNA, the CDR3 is TGTGCCAGCAGCTTAGGGGCAGGGGGAAGCACCGGGGAGCTGTTTTTT.

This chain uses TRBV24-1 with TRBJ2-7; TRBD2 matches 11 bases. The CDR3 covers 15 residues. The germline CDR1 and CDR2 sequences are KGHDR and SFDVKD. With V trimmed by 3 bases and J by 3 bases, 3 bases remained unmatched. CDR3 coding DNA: TGTGCCACCAGTGATATACTAGCGGGGGTCTACGAGCAGTACTTC. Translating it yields CATSDILAGVYEQYF.

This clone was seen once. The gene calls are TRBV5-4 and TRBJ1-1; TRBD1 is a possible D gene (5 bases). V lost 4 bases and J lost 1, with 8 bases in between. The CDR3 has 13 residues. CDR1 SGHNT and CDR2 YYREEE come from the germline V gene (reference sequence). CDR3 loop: CASSSQGNTEAFF. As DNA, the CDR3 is TGTGCCAGCAGCAGTCAGGGGAACACTGAAGCTTTCTTT. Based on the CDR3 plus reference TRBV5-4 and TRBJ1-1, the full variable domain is ETGVTQSPTHLIKTRGQQVTLRCSSQSGHNTVSWYQQALGQGPQFIFQYYREEENGRGNFPPRFSGLQFPNYSSELNVNALELDDSALYLCASSSQGNTEAFFGQGTRLTVV.

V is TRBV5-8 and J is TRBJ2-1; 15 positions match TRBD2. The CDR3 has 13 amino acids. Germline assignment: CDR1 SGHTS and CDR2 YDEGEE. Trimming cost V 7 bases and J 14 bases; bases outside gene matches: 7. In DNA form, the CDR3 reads TGTGCCAGCTCTAGGACTAGCGGGGGGGTTAAGTTCTTC. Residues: CASSRTSGGVKFF.

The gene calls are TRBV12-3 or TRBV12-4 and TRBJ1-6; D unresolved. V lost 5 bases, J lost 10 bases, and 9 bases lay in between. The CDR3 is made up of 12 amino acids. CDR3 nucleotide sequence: TGTGCCAGCAGTCCCCTCGCGTCACCCCTCCACTTT. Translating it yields CASSPLASPLHF.

CDR3 coding DNA: TGCGCCAGCGCGGAGGGAGGAAGAGAGACCCAGTACTTC. Translation: CASAEGGRETQYF. The chain combines TRBV5-1 with TRBJ2-5; possible D gene TRBD2, 6 bases. Germline V gene data show CDR1 as SGHRS and CDR2 as YFSETQ. The CDR3 spans 13 residues. Trimming took 7 bases from V and 4 from J, leaving 14 bases between them.

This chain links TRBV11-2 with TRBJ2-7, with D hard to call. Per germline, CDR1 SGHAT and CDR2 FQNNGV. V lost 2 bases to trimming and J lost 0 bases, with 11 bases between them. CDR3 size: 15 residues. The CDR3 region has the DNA TGTGCCAGCAGCTTAACGGCAGTACCCTCCTACGAGCAGTACTTC. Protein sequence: CASSLTAVPSYEQYF.

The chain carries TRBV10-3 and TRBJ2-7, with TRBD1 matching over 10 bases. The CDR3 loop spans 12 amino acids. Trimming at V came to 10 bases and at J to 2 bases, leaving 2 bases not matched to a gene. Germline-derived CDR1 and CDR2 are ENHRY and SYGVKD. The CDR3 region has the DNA TGTGCCACGGGGACAGGGGCCTACGAGCAGTACTTC. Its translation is CATGTGAYEQYF.

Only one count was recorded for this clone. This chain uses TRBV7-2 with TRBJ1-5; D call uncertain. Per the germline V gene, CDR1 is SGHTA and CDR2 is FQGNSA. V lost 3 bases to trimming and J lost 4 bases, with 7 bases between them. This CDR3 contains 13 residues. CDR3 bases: TGTGCCAGCAGCTTCGGAGAAAATCAGCCCCAGCATTTT. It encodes CASSFGENQPQHF.